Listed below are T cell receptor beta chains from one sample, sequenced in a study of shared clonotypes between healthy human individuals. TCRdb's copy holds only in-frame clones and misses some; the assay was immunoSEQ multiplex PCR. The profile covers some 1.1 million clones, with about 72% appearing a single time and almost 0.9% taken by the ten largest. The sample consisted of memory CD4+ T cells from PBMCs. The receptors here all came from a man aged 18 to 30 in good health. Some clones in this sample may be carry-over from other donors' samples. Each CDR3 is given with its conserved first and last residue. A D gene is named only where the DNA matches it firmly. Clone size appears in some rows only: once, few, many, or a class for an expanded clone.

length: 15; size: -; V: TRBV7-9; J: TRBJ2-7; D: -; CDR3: CASSLGGRFSYEQYF; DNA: TGTGCCAGCAGCTTAGGAGGACGGTTCTCCTACGAGCAGTACTTC
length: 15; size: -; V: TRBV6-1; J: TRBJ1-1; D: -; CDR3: CASSEYAGFYTEAFF; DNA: TGTGCCAGCAGTGAATATGCTGGGTTCTACACTGAAGCTTTCTTT
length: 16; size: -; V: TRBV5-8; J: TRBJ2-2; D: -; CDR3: CASSLLSPGNTGELFF; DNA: TGTGCCAGCAGCTTATTGTCCCCAGGCAACACCGGGGAGCTGTTTTTT
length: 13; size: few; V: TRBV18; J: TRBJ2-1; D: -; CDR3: CASSFQTRLEQFF; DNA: TGTGCCAGCTCATTCCAAACTAGGCTTGAGCAGTTCTTC
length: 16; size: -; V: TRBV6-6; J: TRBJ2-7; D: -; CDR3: CASSSHYRDSSYEQYF; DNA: TGTGCCAGCAGCTCACATTACCGGGACTCGTCCTACGAGCAGTACTTC
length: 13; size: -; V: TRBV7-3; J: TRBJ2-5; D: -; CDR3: CASSPGAQETQYF; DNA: TGTGCCAGCAGCCCGGGGGCTCAAGAGACCCAGTACTTC
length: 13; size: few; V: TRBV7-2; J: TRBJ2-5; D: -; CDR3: CASSFGDGETQYF; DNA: TGTGCCAGCAGCTTTGGGGACGGGGAGACCCAGTACTTC
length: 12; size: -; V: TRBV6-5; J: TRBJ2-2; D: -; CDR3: CASSHPAGELFF; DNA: TGTGCCAGCAGCCACCCCGCCGGGGAGCTGTTTTTT
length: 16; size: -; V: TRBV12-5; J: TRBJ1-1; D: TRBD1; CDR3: CASGLVRQGRNTEAFF; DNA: TGTGCTAGTGGTTTGGTTCGACAGGGAAGGAACACTGAAGCTTTCTTT
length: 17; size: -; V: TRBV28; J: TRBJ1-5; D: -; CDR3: CASSSITGIPLGQPQHF; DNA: TGTGCCAGCAGCTCCATCACCGGGATCCCGCTGGGTCAGCCCCAGCATTTT
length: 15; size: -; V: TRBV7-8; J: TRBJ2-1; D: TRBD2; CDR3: CASSFNPGTILEQFF; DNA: TGTGCCAGCAGCTTCAACCCTGGGACTATTCTTGAGCAGTTCTTC
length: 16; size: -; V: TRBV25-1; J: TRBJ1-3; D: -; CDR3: CASSDPQGRSGNTIYF; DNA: TGTGCCAGCAGTGATCCGCAGGGGCGGTCTGGAAACACCATATATTTT
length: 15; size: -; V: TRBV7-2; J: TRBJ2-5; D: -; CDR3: CASTSSAPGAGTQYF; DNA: TGTGCCAGCACCTCATCCGCCCCGGGCGCCGGGACCCAGTACTTC
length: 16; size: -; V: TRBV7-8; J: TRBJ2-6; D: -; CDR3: CASSPTGVSGANVLTF; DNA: TGTGCCAGCAGCCCCACGGGGGTATCTGGGGCCAACGTCCTGACTTTC
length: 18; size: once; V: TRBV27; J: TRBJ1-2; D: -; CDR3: CASSPKPDRLRTNYGYTF; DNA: TGTGCCAGCAGCCCCAAACCGGACAGACTCCGGACTAACTATGGCTACACCTTC
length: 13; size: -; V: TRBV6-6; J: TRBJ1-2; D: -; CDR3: CASSYPDSYGYTF; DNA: TGTGCCAGCAGTTACCCAGACAGCTATGGCTACACCTTC
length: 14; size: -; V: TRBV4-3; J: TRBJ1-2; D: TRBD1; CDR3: CASSQDLDRDGYTF; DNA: TGCGCCAGCAGCCAAGATCTGGACAGGGATGGCTACACCTTC
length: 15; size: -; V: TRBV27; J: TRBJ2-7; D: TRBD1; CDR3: CASSLYGTGVYEQYF; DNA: TGTGCCAGCAGTTTATATGGGACAGGGGTTTACGAGCAGTACTTC
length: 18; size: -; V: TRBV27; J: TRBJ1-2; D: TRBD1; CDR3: CASSSLQGDRPPTYGYTF; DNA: TGTGCCAGCAGTTCCCTACAGGGGGATAGGCCACCTACCTATGGCTACACCTTC